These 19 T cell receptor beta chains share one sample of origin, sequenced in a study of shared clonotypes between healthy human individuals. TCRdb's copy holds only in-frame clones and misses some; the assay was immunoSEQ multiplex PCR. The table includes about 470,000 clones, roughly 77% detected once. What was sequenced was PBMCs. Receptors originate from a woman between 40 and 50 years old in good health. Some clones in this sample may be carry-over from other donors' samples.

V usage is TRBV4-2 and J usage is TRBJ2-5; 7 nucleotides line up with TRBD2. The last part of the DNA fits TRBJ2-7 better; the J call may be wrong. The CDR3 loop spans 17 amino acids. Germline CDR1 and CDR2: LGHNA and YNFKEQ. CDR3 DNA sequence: TGTGCCAGCAGCCAAGATAAAGGACTAGTGAATTATGGCGAGCAGTACTTC. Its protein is CASSQDKGLVNYGEQYF.

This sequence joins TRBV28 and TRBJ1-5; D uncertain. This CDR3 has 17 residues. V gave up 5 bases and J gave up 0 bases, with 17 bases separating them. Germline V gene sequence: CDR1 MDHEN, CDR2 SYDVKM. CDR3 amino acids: CASSPPPGQYSNQPQHF. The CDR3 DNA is TGTGCCAGCAGTCCACCACCCGGGCAGTATAGCAATCAGCCCCAGCATTTT.

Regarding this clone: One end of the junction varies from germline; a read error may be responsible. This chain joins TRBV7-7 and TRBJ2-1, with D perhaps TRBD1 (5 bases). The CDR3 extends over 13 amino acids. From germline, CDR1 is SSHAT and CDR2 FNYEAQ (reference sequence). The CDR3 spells CASSLGTGAEQFF. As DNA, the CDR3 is TGTGCTAGCAGCTTAGGTACTGGGGCTGAGCAGTTCTTC.

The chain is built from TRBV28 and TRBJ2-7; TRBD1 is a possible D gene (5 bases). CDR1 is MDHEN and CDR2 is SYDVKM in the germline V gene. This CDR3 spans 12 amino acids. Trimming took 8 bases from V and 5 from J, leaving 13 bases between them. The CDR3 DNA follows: TGTGCCAGCGGACACCTTCGGGACGAGCAGTACTTC. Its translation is CASGHLRDEQYF. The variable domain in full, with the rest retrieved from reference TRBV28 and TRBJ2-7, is DVKVTQSSRYLVKRTGEKVFLECVQDMDHENMFWYRQDPGLGLRLIYFSYDVKMKEKGDIPEGYSVSREKKERFSLILESASTNQTSMYLCASGHLRDEQYFGPGTRLTVT.

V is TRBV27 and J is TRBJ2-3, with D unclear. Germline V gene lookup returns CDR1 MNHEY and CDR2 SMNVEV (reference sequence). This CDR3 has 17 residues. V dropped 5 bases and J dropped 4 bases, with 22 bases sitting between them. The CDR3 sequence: CASSPTIPTPWADTQYF. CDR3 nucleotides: TGTGCCAGCAGTCCTACCATCCCTACTCCTTGGGCAGATACGCAGTATTTT.

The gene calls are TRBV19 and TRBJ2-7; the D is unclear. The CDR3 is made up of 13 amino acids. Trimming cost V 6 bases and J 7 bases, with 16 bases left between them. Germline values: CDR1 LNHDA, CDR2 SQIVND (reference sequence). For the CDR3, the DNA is TGTGCCAGTAGGCGAGGTGGTTCCTCGGAGCAGTACTTC. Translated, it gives CASRRGGSSEQYF.

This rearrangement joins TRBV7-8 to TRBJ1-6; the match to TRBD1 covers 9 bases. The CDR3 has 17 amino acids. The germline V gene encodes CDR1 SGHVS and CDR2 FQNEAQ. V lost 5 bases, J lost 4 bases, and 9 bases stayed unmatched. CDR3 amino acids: CASSTSSTGGYNSPLHF. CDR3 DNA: TGTGCCAGCAGCACAAGCTCGACAGGGGGGTATAATTCACCCCTCCACTTT.

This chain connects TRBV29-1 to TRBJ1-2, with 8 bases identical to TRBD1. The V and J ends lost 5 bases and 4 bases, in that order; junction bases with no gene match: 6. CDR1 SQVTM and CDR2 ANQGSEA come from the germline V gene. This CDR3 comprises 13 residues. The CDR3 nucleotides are TGCAGCGTTAAGGGACAGGCCATCTATGGCTACACCTTC. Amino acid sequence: CSVKGQAIYGYTF. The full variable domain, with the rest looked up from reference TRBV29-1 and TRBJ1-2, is SAVISQKPSRDICQRGTSLTIQCQVDSQVTMMFWYRQQPGQSLTLIATANQGSEATYESGFVIDKFPISRPNLTFSTLTVSNMSPEDSSIYLCSVKGQAIYGYTFGSGTRLTVV.

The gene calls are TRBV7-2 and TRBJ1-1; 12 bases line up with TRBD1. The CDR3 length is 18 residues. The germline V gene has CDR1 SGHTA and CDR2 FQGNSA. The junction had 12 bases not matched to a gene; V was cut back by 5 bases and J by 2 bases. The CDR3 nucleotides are TGTGCCAGCAGCCCTCGACCCGGGACAGGGGGCGGCAACACTGAAGCTTTCTTT. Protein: CASSPRPGTGGGNTEAFF.

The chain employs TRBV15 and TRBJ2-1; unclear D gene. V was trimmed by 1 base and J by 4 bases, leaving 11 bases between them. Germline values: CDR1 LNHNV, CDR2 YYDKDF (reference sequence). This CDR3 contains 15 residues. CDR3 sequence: CATSRATQSYNEQFF. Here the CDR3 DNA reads TGTGCCACCAGCAGAGCCACCCAAAGTTACAATGAGCAGTTCTTC.

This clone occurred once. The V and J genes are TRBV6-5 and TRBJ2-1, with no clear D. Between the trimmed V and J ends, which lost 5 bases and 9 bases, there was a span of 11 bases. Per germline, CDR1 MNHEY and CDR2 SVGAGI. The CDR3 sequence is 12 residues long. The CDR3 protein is CASSRALAEQFF. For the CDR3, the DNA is TGTGCCAGCAGTCGTGCTTTGGCTGAGCAGTTCTTC.

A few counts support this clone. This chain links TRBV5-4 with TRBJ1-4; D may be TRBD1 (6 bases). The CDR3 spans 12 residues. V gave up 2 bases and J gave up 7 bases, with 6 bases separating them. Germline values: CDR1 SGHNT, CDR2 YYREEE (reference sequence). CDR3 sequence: CASSLQGEKLFF. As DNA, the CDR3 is TGTGCCAGCAGCTTACAGGGTGAAAAACTGTTTTTT.

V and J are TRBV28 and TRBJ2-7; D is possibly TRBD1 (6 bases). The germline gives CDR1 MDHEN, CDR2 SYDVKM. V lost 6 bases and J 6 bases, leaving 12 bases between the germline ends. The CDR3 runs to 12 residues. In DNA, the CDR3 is TGTGCCAGCAGACAGGGTTTCCGCGAGCAGTACTTC. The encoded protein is CASRQGFREQYF.

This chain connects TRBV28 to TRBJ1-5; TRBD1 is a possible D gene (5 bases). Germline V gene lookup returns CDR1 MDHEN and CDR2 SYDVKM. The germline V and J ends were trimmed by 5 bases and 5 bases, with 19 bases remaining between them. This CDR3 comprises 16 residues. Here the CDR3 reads CASSPSTPGLDQPQHF. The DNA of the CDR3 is TGTGCCAGCAGTCCCTCGACTCCGGGGCTCGATCAGCCCCAGCATTTT.

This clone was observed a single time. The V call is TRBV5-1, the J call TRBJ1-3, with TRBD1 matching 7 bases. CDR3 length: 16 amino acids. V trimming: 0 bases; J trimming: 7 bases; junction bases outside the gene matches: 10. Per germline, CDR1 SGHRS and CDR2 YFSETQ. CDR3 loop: CASSLAPGTVGNTIYF. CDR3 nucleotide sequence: TGCGCCAGCAGCTTGGCACCCGGGACAGTCGGGAACACCATATATTTT. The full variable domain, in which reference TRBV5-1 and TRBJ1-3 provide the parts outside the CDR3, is KAGVTQTPRYLIKTRGQQVTLSCSPISGHRSVSWYQQTPGQGLQFLFEYFSETQRNKGNFPGRFSGRQFSNSRSEMNVSTLELGDSALYLCASSLAPGTVGNTIYFGEGSWLTVV.

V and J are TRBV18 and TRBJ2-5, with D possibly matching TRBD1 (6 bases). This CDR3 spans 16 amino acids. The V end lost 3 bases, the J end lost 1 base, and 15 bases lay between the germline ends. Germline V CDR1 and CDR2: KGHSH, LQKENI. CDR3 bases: TGTGCCAGCTCACCTAGGGACGGACAGATCCAAGAGACCCAGTACTTC. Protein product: CASSPRDGQIQETQYF.

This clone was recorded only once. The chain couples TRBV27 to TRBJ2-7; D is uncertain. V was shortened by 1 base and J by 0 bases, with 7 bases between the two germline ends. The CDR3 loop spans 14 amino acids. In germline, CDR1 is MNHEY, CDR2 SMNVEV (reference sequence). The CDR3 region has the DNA TGTGCCAGCAGTTTATATGCCAGCTCCTACGAGCAGTACTTC. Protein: CASSLYASSYEQYF.

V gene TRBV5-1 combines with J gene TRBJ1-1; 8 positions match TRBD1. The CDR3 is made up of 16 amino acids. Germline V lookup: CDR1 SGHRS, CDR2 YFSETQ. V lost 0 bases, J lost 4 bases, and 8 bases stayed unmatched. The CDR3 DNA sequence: TGCGCCAGCAGCTTGGGGGCAGGGGGCCATCTCACTGAAGCTTTCTTT. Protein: CASSLGAGGHLTEAFF.

For the CDR3, the DNA is TGTGCCAGCACGGCGCCGGGGTCCTCAGGCTACACCTTC. It specifies CASTAPGSSGYTF. V and J are TRBV25-1 and TRBJ1-2; D not certain. Trimming pared 7 bases from V and 8 bases from J, leaving 17 bases between. The CDR3 runs to 13 residues. The germline V gene encodes CDR1 MGHDK and CDR2 SYGVNS.